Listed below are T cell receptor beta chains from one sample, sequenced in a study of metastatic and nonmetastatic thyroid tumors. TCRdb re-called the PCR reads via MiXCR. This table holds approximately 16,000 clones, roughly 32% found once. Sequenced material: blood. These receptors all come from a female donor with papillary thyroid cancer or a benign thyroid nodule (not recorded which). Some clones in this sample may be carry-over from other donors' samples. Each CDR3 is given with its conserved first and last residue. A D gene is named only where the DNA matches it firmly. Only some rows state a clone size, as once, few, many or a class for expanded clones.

CDR3: CASSQTGDNQPQHF; DNA: TGTGCCAGCAGCCAAACAGGGGACAATCAGCCCCAGCATTTT; D: TRBD1; size: medium-sized; length: 14; V: TRBV7-2; J: TRBJ1-5
CDR3: CASSQDRDVGYTF; DNA: TGTGCCAGCAGCCAGGACAGGGACGTGGGCTACACCTTC; D: TRBD1; size: many; length: 13; V: TRBV5-4; J: TRBJ1-2
CDR3: CSVPPSAGGSYNEQFF; DNA: TGCAGCGTCCCGCCGTCGGCAGGGGGCTCCTACAATGAGCAGTTCTTC; D: TRBD1; size: many; length: 16; V: TRBV29-1; J: TRBJ2-1
CDR3: CAISLSPGVYTF; DNA: TGTGCCATCAGCTTGTCGCCGGGTGTCTACACCTTC; D: NA; size: NA; length: 12; V: TRBV5-6; J: TRBJ1-2
CDR3: CASSAPAGIARSSYNEQFF; DNA: TGTGCCAGCAGTGCCCCCGCCGGAATAGCGCGTAGCTCCTACAATGAGCAGTTCTTC; D: NA; size: NA; length: 19; V: TRBV2; J: TRBJ2-1
CDR3: CASSKGQGAIMDYGYTF; DNA: TGTGCCAGCAGCAAAGGACAGGGGGCGATAATGGACTATGGCTACACCTTC; D: TRBD1; size: medium-sized; length: 17; V: TRBV7-6; J: TRBJ1-2
CDR3: CASSPQIAGDTDTQYF; DNA: TGTGCCAGCAGCCCACAAATAGCGGGGGACACAGATACGCAGTATTTT; D: TRBD2; size: once; length: 16; V: TRBV11-2; J: TRBJ2-3
CDR3: CASTYLLAVWGEQFF; DNA: TGCGCCAGCACGTACCTTCTAGCGGTGTGGGGTGAGCAGTTCTTC; D: TRBD2; size: NA; length: 15; V: TRBV5-1; J: TRBJ2-1
CDR3: CASSLGWASGRDSDEQYF; DNA: TGTGCCAGCAGCTTAGGGTGGGCTAGCGGGAGAGATTCCGACGAGCAGTACTTC; D: TRBD2; size: NA; length: 18; V: TRBV11-2; J: TRBJ2-7
CDR3: CSARAAGVREEQYF; DNA: TGCAGTGCTAGAGCGGCGGGAGTAAGGGAAGAGCAGTACTTC; D: TRBD2; size: NA; length: 14; V: TRBV20-1; J: TRBJ2-7
CDR3: CASIRMENEQFF; DNA: TGTGCCAGCATACGGATGGAAAATGAGCAGTTCTTC; D: NA; size: NA; length: 12; V: TRBV27; J: TRBJ2-1
CDR3: CASSSDNTEAFF; DNA: TGTGCCAGCAGCTCCGATAACACTGAAGCTTTCTTT; D: NA; size: many; length: 12; V: TRBV28; J: TRBJ1-1
CDR3: CASSGEAGGGETQYF; DNA: TGTGCCAGCAGTGGAGAAGCGGGAGGCGGAGAGACCCAGTACTTC; D: TRBD2; size: NA; length: 15; V: TRBV3-1; J: TRBJ2-5
CDR3: CASSLFGGTGIAGELFF; DNA: TGTGCCAGCAGCCTCTTTGGGGGGACAGGGATCGCCGGGGAGCTGTTTTTT; D: TRBD1; size: medium-sized; length: 17; V: TRBV7-8; J: TRBJ2-2
CDR3: CASSNRVSSYNEQFF; DNA: TGCGCCAGCAGCAACAGGGTTAGCTCCTACAATGAGCAGTTCTTC; D: NA; size: medium-sized; length: 15; V: TRBV5-1; J: TRBJ2-1
CDR3: CSARDGTRANTEAFF; DNA: TGCAGTGCTAGGGACGGAACTCGGGCGAACACTGAAGCTTTCTTT; D: NA; size: NA; length: 15; V: TRBV20-1; J: TRBJ1-1
CDR3: CASSPFGGQAFF; DNA: TGTGCCAGCAGCCCTTTCGGGGGGCAGGCTTTCTTT; D: NA; size: many; length: 12; V: TRBV7-3; J: TRBJ1-1
CDR3: CAWSSTGAVNQPQHF; DNA: TGTGCCTGGAGCTCAACGGGTGCGGTTAATCAGCCCCAGCATTTT; D: NA; size: once; length: 15; V: TRBV30; J: TRBJ1-5
CDR3: CASSLLEALQGPQYF; DNA: TGTGCCAGCAGCTTATTGGAGGCCCTACAGGGTCCGCAGTACTTC; D: NA; size: once; length: 15; V: TRBV7-2; J: TRBJ2-7
CDR3: CASILWGQGFEQYF; DNA: TGTGCCAGCATCTTATGGGGACAGGGTTTCGAGCAGTACTTC; D: TRBD1; size: NA; length: 14; V: TRBV7-9; J: TRBJ2-7
CDR3: CASSLGTGDYGYTF; DNA: TGTGCCAGCAGCCTCGGGACAGGGGACTATGGCTACACCTTC; D: TRBD1; size: medium-sized; length: 14; V: TRBV7-9; J: TRBJ1-2
CDR3: CASRGGDGQPQHF; DNA: TGTGCCAGCAGAGGAGGGGATGGACAGCCCCAGCATTTT; D: NA; size: NA; length: 13; V: TRBV6-1; J: TRBJ1-5
CDR3: CSASERTSGRATDTQYF; DNA: TGCAGTGCTAGTGAAAGGACTAGCGGGAGGGCGACAGATACGCAGTATTTT; D: TRBD2; size: NA; length: 17; V: TRBV20-1; J: TRBJ2-3
CDR3: CSARQPDSNQPQHF; DNA: TGCAGTGCTAGACAGCCCGATAGCAATCAGCCCCAGCATTTT; D: NA; size: medium-sized; length: 14; V: TRBV20-1; J: TRBJ1-5
CDR3: CASSDSGGPNSPLHF; DNA: TGTGCCAGCAGTGATAGCGGGGGGCCTAATTCACCCCTCCACTTT; D: NA; size: NA; length: 15; V: TRBV6-4; J: TRBJ1-6
CDR3: CASNRGGLDGGYTF; DNA: TGCGCCAGCAACCGAGGGGGATTAGACGGTGGCTACACCTTC; D: NA; size: NA; length: 14; V: TRBV5-1; J: TRBJ1-2
CDR3: CASSPKDSTDTQYF; DNA: TGTGCCAGCAGCCCGAAGGACAGCACAGATACGCAGTATTTT; D: NA; size: many; length: 14; V: TRBV13; J: TRBJ2-3
CDR3: CASGGDRNQPQHF; DNA: TGTGCCAGCGGGGGGGACCGCAATCAGCCCCAGCATTTT; D: NA; size: NA; length: 13; V: TRBV12-3/TRBV12-4; J: TRBJ1-5
CDR3: CASSQPRPCNTNRGTQYF; DNA: TGTGCCAGCAGCCAACCCCGACCATGCAACACGAATCGGGGGACCCAGTACTTC; D: NA; size: NA; length: 18; V: TRBV3-1; J: TRBJ2-5
CDR3: CSAGDWLQETQYF; DNA: TGCAGTGCGGGGGACTGGCTACAAGAGACCCAGTACTTC; D: NA; size: medium-sized; length: 13; V: TRBV20-1; J: TRBJ2-5
CDR3: CASSDSFRVTDKTYEQYF; DNA: TGTGCCAGCAGCGACTCTTTCCGGGTGACAGATAAGACCTACGAGCAGTACTTC; D: NA; size: once; length: 18; V: TRBV11-2; J: TRBJ2-7
CDR3: CASRQRSGNTIYF; DNA: TGTGCCAGCAGACAAAGGTCTGGAAACACCATATATTTT; D: NA; size: medium-sized; length: 13; V: TRBV2; J: TRBJ1-3
CDR3: CASSLEPGTGASTDTQYF; DNA: TGTGCCAGCAGCTTAGAACCCGGGACAGGGGCTAGCACAGATACGCAGTATTTT; D: TRBD1; size: many; length: 18; V: TRBV11-2; J: TRBJ2-3
CDR3: CATSPGTLSGANVLTF; DNA: TGTGCCACCAGTCCCGGGACGCTCTCTGGGGCCAACGTCCTGACTTTC; D: NA; size: few; length: 16; V: TRBV24-1; J: TRBJ2-6
CDR3: CASSWIGGVENSPLHF; DNA: TGTGCCAGCAGCTGGATCGGGGGGGTTGAAAATTCACCCCTCCACTTT; D: NA; size: NA; length: 16; V: TRBV11-2; J: TRBJ1-6
CDR3: CATSCATWGFNEQFF; DNA: TGTGCCACCAGCTGTGCAACCTGGGGATTCAATGAGCAGTTCTTC; D: NA; size: NA; length: 15; V: TRBV15; J: TRBJ2-1
CDR3: CASSSLGGGAGNEQFF; DNA: TGTGCCAGCAGCTCGCTCGGCGGGGGTGCTGGAAATGAGCAGTTCTTC; D: TRBD2; size: NA; length: 16; V: TRBV5-4; J: TRBJ2-1
CDR3: CASSYVAGGPNEQFF; DNA: TGTGCCAGCAGTTACGTAGCGGGGGGTCCCAATGAGCAGTTCTTC; D: TRBD2; size: many; length: 15; V: TRBV6-2/TRBV6-3; J: TRBJ2-1
CDR3: CASSPRPARLTNEKLFF; DNA: TGTGCCAGCAGCCCCCGTCCGGCTAGACTGACTAATGAAAAACTGTTTTTT; D: NA; size: NA; length: 17; V: TRBV7-9; J: TRBJ1-4
CDR3: CASSSGQVTYEQYF; DNA: TGTGCCAGCAGTTCGGGACAGGTAACATACGAGCAGTACTTC; D: TRBD1; size: few; length: 14; V: TRBV27; J: TRBJ2-7
CDR3: CASRSGTSGSYEQYF; DNA: TGTGCCAGCAGATCCGGGACTAGCGGTTCCTACGAGCAGTACTTC; D: TRBD2; size: medium-sized; length: 15; V: TRBV2; J: TRBJ2-7
CDR3: CASRWKDGGPGRNYGYTF; DNA: TGTGCCAGCAGATGGAAGGACGGGGGGCCAGGGCGCAACTATGGTTACACCTTC; D: NA; size: NA; length: 18; V: TRBV11-2; J: TRBJ1-2
CDR3: CASSPWTSGGAQSYNEQFF; DNA: TGTGCCAGCAGTCCATGGACTAGCGGGGGGGCTCAGTCCTACAATGAGCAGTTCTTC; D: TRBD2; size: medium-sized; length: 19; V: TRBV28; J: TRBJ2-1
CDR3: CASRYITHTQYF; DNA: TGTGCCAGCAGGTACATTACACATACGCAGTATTTT; D: NA; size: few; length: 12; V: TRBV28; J: TRBJ2-3
CDR3: CASRIDGLNYGYTF; DNA: TGTGCCAGCAGGATAGACGGACTTAACTATGGCTACACCTTC; D: NA; size: NA; length: 14; V: TRBV2; J: TRBJ1-2
CDR3: CASSILGTNYGYTF; DNA: TGTGCCAGTAGTATTTTGGGCACTAACTATGGCTACACCTTC; D: NA; size: medium-sized; length: 14; V: TRBV19; J: TRBJ1-2
CDR3: CAWSRDRGHEKLFF; DNA: TGTGCCTGGAGTCGGGACAGGGGACATGAAAAACTGTTTTTT; D: TRBD1; size: NA; length: 14; V: TRBV30; J: TRBJ1-4
CDR3: CASSPDTGTGVHTF; DNA: TGTGCCAGCTCACCTGATACGGGGACAGGGGTACACACCTTC; D: TRBD1; size: NA; length: 14; V: TRBV18; J: TRBJ1-2
CDR3: CAWGTGAGVSYEQYF; DNA: TGTGCCTGGGGCACAGGGGCAGGGGTCTCCTACGAGCAGTACTTC; D: TRBD1; size: medium-sized; length: 15; V: TRBV30; J: TRBJ2-7
CDR3: CAWGSLNTEAFF; DNA: TGTGCCTGGGGCAGCTTGAACACTGAAGCTTTCTTT; D: NA; size: NA; length: 12; V: TRBV30; J: TRBJ1-1
CDR3: CASSFDRAPEAFF; DNA: TGTGCCAGCAGCTTTGACAGGGCTCCCGAAGCTTTCTTT; D: TRBD1; size: NA; length: 13; V: TRBV11-3; J: TRBJ1-1
CDR3: CASSGMGPGQGEDYGYTF; DNA: TGTGCCAGCAGCGGTATGGGACCGGGACAGGGGGAGGACTATGGCTACACCTTC; D: TRBD1; size: NA; length: 18; V: TRBV9; J: TRBJ1-2
CDR3: CASRGTFSKSQNF; DNA: TGTGCCAGCAGAGGGACTTTCTCAAAGTCCCAGAATTTT; D: NA; size: few; length: 13; V: TRBV6-2/TRBV6-3; J: TRBJ1-5
CDR3: CASSSNVGTSHYEQYF; DNA: TGTGCCAGCAGCTCTAACGTTGGGACTTCCCACTACGAGCAGTACTTC; D: NA; size: NA; length: 16; V: TRBV7-3; J: TRBJ2-7